The next 11 T cell receptor beta chains were all read from a single sample in a study of T cells in localized non-small cell lung cancer. Method: immunoSEQ multiplex PCR; TCRdb's copy keeps in-frame clones and lacks some. Among roughly 77,000 clones, around nine tenths were seen once, and the ten largest hold 20% to 25%. This material consisted of peripheral blood, taken before any cancer treatment. These receptors were collected from a woman aged 35-70 years with stage I squamous cell lung carcinoma.

This sequence joins TRBV19 and TRBJ2-7; D tentatively reads TRBD1 or TRBD2 (5 bases each). The CDR3 runs 15 residues. V was pared by 3 bases and J by 2 bases, with 14 bases between. The germline gives CDR1 LNHDA, CDR2 SQIVND (reference sequence). Here the CDR3 reads CASSMGVGSAYEQYF. The CDR3 DNA reads as TGTGCCAGTAGTATGGGGGTTGGGTCCGCCTACGAGCAGTACTTC.

This chain joins TRBV19 and TRBJ1-2; 7 nucleotides agree with TRBD1. After removal of 5 bases from V and 1 base from J, the junction contained 10 bases not matched to a gene. This CDR3 contains 16 residues. Germline lookup yields CDR1 LNHDA and CDR2 SQIVND (reference sequence). CDR3 bases: TGTGCCAGTAGTCCGGACAGGCAGGGAGTTAACTATGGCTACACCTTC. This encodes CASSPDRQGVNYGYTF.

The gene calls are TRBV4-1 and TRBJ2-7, with D unclear. The CDR3 has 14 residues. The V end was cut by 1 base, the J end by 0 bases, with 7 bases between. Germline CDR1 and CDR2: MGHRA and YSYEKL. Here the CDR3 DNA reads TGCGCCAGCAGCCAAGGAACATTCTCCTACGAGCAGTACTTC. This gives the protein CASSQGTFSYEQYF.

V usage is TRBV2 and J usage is TRBJ2-7, with D possibly TRBD1 on 6 matching bases. Trimming stripped 5 bases from V and 2 bases from J, with 13 bases between. From germline, CDR1 is SNHLY and CDR2 FYNNEI. The CDR3 sequence is 14 residues long. The CDR3 protein is CASSRDTVTYEQYF. DNA of the CDR3: TGTGCCAGCAGTAGGGACACCGTAACCTACGAGCAGTACTTC.

This clone showed up just once. The chain joins TRBV6-5 to TRBJ2-7; D may be TRBD1 (6 bases). Germline loops: CDR1 MNHEY, CDR2 SVGAGI. Trimming took 6 bases from V and 2 from J, leaving 8 bases between them. The CDR3 has 12 residues. The CDR3 nucleotides read TGTGCCAGCAGGGACAGAGCCTACGAGCAGTACTTC. Amino acids: CASRDRAYEQYF.

V is TRBV4-1 and J is TRBJ1-1, with 8 bases lining up with TRBD1. CDR3 length: 15 residues. CDR1 and CDR2 (germline): MGHRA, YSYEKL. The ends lost 0 bases at V and 5 bases at J; junction bases unmatched: 5. CDR3 residues: CASSQDGQGGTEAFF. CDR3 DNA: TGCGCCAGCAGCCAAGATGGACAGGGAGGGACTGAAGCTTTCTTT.

The V call is TRBV30, the J call TRBJ1-1, with D possibly matching TRBD1 (6 bases). The CDR3 covers 13 residues. The V end lost 0 bases, the J end lost 5 bases, and 10 bases lay between the germline ends. Germline V gene sequence: CDR1 GTSNPN, CDR2 SVGIG (reference sequence). The CDR3 sequence is CAWSVTGRTEAFF. CDR3 DNA: TGTGCCTGGAGTGTAACAGGGAGGACTGAAGCTTTCTTT.

The chain couples TRBV20-1 to TRBJ1-2; perhaps TRBD1 as D (6 bases). Germline V gene lookup returns CDR1 DFQATT and CDR2 SNEGSKA (reference sequence). Trimming left V 3 bases short and J 10 bases short, with 9 bases between. The CDR3 runs to 10 residues. The CDR3: CSARDRTYTF. The CDR3, as DNA: TGCAGTGCTAGGGACAGAACCTACACCTTC.

The chain uses TRBV6-5 and TRBJ2-7; a possible D gene is TRBD2 (6 bases). Between the trimmed V and J ends, which lost 6 bases and 0 bases, there was a span of 15 bases. CDR1 is MNHEY, CDR2 SVGAGI, per germline. The CDR3 contains 15 residues. The CDR3 DNA is TGTGCCAGCAGCTCCTCTAGCGCAGCCTCCTACGAGCAGTACTTC. It encodes CASSSSSAASYEQYF.

The chain carries TRBV6-6 and TRBJ2-7; maybe TRBD2 (5 bases). V shed 2 bases and J shed 4 bases, with 12 bases lying between them. Looked up from germline, CDR1 is MNHNY and CDR2 is SVGAGI (reference sequence). The CDR3 has 14 amino acids. This chain's CDR3 is CASSYEGQIYEQYF. The CDR3 DNA sequence: TGTGCCAGCAGTTACGAGGGCCAGATATACGAGCAGTACTTC.

Note on this clone: It may be a read error: a sequence one base away is much more abundant. CDR3 sequence reads: CASSQRTGSNTEAFF. The DNA of the CDR3 is TGTGCCAGCAGCCAACGGACAGGGTCAAACACTGAAGCTTTCTTT. This rearrangement joins TRBV4-2 to TRBJ1-1; TRBD1 matches at 8 bases. The CDR3 has 15 residues. The trim removed 2 bases at V and 2 bases at J, leaving 4 bases unmatched. Looked up from germline, CDR1 is LGHNA and CDR2 is YNFKEQ.